These T cell receptor beta chains were read from a single sample in a study of T-cell reconstitution after alpha-beta-depleted transplantation in children. TCRdb recomputed calls from the PCR reads with MiXCR, one row per CDR3 protein. This repertoire shows tens of thousands of distinct CDR3 sequences, around 9% found once; its top ten account for 27%. The sample was PBMCs, mostly from graft donor cells, taken 60 days after TCRalphabeta/CD19-depleted stem cell transplant. The receptors were sampled from a male patient aged 2 to 10 who had a stem cell transplant for chronic granulomatous disease, so the T cells may come from the graft donor. The CDR3 runs from the conserved cysteine through the conserved F or W. D genes are given only for firm matches. Expanded clones get a size class; other rows say once, few or many, or leave the size out.

many,TRBD2,TRBJ2-7,TRBV20-1,CSATLGGTSVYEQYF,TGCAGTGCCACCTTAGGCGGGACTAGTGTCTACGAGCAGTACTTC
many,-,TRBJ2-2,TRBV20-1,CSARLVSPTGELFF,TGCAGTGCTAGACTGGTTAGCCCCACCGGGGAGCTGTTTTTT
many,TRBD2,TRBJ2-1,TRBV7-9,CASSQPPSRVGREGSSGF,TGTGCCAGCAGCCAGCCCCCCTCTAGAGTCGGCAGGGAGGGCAGTTCAGGCTTC
many,-,TRBJ2-1,TRBV27,CASSFNRAHEQFF,TGTGCCAGCAGTTTCAATCGGGCCCATGAGCAGTTCTTC
many,-,TRBJ2-7,TRBV7-3,CASSLSPSGEQYF,TGTGCCAGCAGCTTAAGCCCAAGTGGGGAGCAGTACTTC
-,-,TRBJ2-7,TRBV18,CASSPRTTYEQYF,TGTGCCAGCTCACCACGGACAACCTACGAGCAGTACTTC
many,-,TRBJ1-4,TRBV20-1,CSAPHPQGPRKLFF,TGCAGTGCTCCCCATCCCCAGGGTCCTCGAAAACTGTTTTTT
many,-,TRBJ2-7,TRBV5-6,CASSLGLYAIYEQYF,TGTGCCAGCAGCTTGGGACTCTACGCTATCTACGAGCAGTACTTC
many,-,TRBJ2-3,TRBV9,CASSATQGNTDTQYF,TGTGCCAGCAGCGCGACGCAGGGAAACACAGATACGCAGTATTTT
many,TRBD1,TRBJ1-1,TRBV14,CASSQDLQGARFF,TGTGCCAGCAGCCAAGATTTGCAGGGGGCGCGTTTCTTT
many,-,TRBJ1-6,TRBV20-1,CSARDRILSPLHF,TGCAGTGCTAGAGACAGAATTCTATCACCCCTCCACTTT
-,TRBD2,TRBJ2-7,TRBV6-1,CASSEEAGGSYEQYF,TGTGCCAGCAGTGAAGAAGCGGGAGGGTCCTACGAGCAGTACTTC
many,-,TRBJ2-7,TRBV4-1,CASSQEETVLVQYF,TGCGCCAGCAGCCAAGAGGAGACAGTCTTAGTGCAGTACTTC
-,TRBD2,TRBJ2-1,TRBV19,CASSIDLAGPYGEQFF,TGTGCCAGTAGTATAGATTTAGCGGGGCCCTACGGTGAGCAGTTCTTC
-,-,TRBJ1-2,TRBV7-9,CASSSGDRPRLYTF,TGTGCCAGCAGCTCCGGCGACAGGCCTCGACTCTACACCTTC
-,-,TRBJ1-4,TRBV18,CASSGVHATNEKLFF,TGTGCCAGCTCAGGGGTACACGCAACTAATGAAAAACTGTTTTTT
many,TRBD2,TRBJ2-1,TRBV20-1,CSARIRTSGFQGRGYNEQFF,TGCAGTGCTAGAATCAGGACTAGCGGGTTCCAGGGCAGAGGCTACAATGAGCAGTTCTTC
few,TRBD1,TRBJ1-1,TRBV7-2,CASSPTGTGITHEAFF,TGTGCCAGCAGCCCGACCGGGACAGGGATAACCCATGAAGCTTTCTTT
many,-,TRBJ1-2,TRBV20-1,CSARGTVIHTF,TGCAGTGCTAGAGGGACAGTGATTCACACCTTC
many,-,TRBJ2-1,TRBV7-2,CASSLEPRPSAYNEQFF,TGTGCCAGCAGCTTAGAGCCCCGGCCTAGCGCCTACAATGAGCAGTTCTTC
-,-,TRBJ2-7,TRBV20-1,CSASGGGFHYEQYF,TGCAGTGCTAGCGGGGGTGGGTTCCACTACGAGCAGTACTTC
many,-,TRBJ2-7,TRBV5-6,CASSLGLRDF,TGTGCCAGCAGCTTGGGACTGAGAGACTTC
many,-,TRBJ1-3,TRBV6-5,CASSYSQGSGNTIYF,TGTGCCAGCAGTTACTCGCAGGGATCAGGAAACACCATATATTTT
many,TRBD2,TRBJ2-1,TRBV25-1,CASSDPRRGRAVNEQFF,TGTGCCAGCAGTGATCCGCGGCGCGGGAGGGCCGTCAATGAGCAGTTCTTC
-,-,TRBJ2-7,TRBV2,CASMRGGEPSYEQYF,TGTGCCAGCATGAGAGGCGGGGAGCCCTCCTACGAGCAGTACTTC
-,-,TRBJ2-2,TRBV19,CATQGWGLLNTGELFF,TGTGCCACCCAGGGTTGGGGGCTTTTGAACACCGGGGAGCTGTTTTTT
many,TRBD2,TRBJ2-1,TRBV10-2,CASSDLGGGANEQFF,TGCGCCAGCAGCGATCTGGGCGGGGGGGCCAATGAGCAGTTCTTC
many,-,TRBJ1-5,TRBV20-1,CSARGGDQPQHF,TGCAGTGCCCGAGGCGGGGATCAGCCCCAGCATTTT
many,TRBD2,TRBJ2-1,TRBV7-2,CASSSGLAGNNEQFF,TGTGCCAGCAGCTCGGGACTAGCGGGTAACAATGAGCAGTTCTTC
many,TRBD2,TRBJ2-2,TRBV6-2/TRBV6-3,CASSSWKTSGRARGDTGELFF,TGTGCCAGCAGTTCATGGAAGACTAGCGGGAGGGCCCGGGGGGACACCGGGGAGCTGTTTTTT
many,TRBD2,TRBJ2-7,TRBV6-1,CASRLLAGGYDEQYF,TGTGCCAGCAGACTACTAGCGGGAGGATATGACGAGCAGTACTTC
medium-sized,TRBD1,TRBJ2-1,TRBV12-3/TRBV12-4,CASSLGQYYNEQFF,TGTGCCAGCAGCCTGGGACAGTACTACAATGAGCAGTTCTTC
many,-,TRBJ1-5,TRBV7-9,CASSLHSNQPQHF,TGTGCCAGCAGCTTACATAGCAATCAGCCCCAGCATTTT
many,-,TRBJ1-3,TRBV7-2,CASSPQGHGNTIYF,TGTGCCAGCAGCCCCCAGGGGCACGGAAACACCATATATTTT
many,-,TRBJ1-2,TRBV10-3,CAIRGEPSDNYGYTF,TGTGCCATCAGGGGTGAACCCTCTGATAACTATGGCTACACCTTC
-,-,TRBJ2-3,TRBV9,CASSPRTPTDTQYF,TGTGCCAGCAGCCCACGGACTCCCACAGATACGCAGTATTTT
few,TRBD2,TRBJ2-7,TRBV6-5,CASSYPSGSRYEQYF,TGTGCCAGCAGTTACCCAAGCGGGAGTCGATACGAGCAGTACTTC